This T cell receptor (beta chain) was sequenced during a study of cytomegalovirus exposure and HLA in healthy donors. Trimming took 4 bases from V and 7 from J; bases not matched to a gene: 4. This CDR3 region has 13 residues. Germline V gene data show CDR1 as MGHRA and CDR2 as YSYEKL. 13 Jbeta primers and 60 Vbeta primers were used for the PCR. Some clones are missing from TCRdb's copy, which holds only in-frame ones; the method was immunoSEQ multiplex PCR. Of 130,000 to 150,000 clones in the sample, 80% were seen once. Study-level results: The listing of 150 or so TCR beta chains classed them as cytomegalovirus-associated.

About this clone: Its cognate antigen is unknown.

The chain uses TRBV4-1 and TRBJ1-5; 7 bases align to TRBD1. Sequenced material: PBMCs. The source of this sequence is a man aged 30 to 45 in good health and CMV-seronegative. The DNA of the CDR3 is TGCGCCAGCAGCCGGGACAGAAGGCAGCCCCAGCATTTT. As protein: CASSRDRRQPQHF.